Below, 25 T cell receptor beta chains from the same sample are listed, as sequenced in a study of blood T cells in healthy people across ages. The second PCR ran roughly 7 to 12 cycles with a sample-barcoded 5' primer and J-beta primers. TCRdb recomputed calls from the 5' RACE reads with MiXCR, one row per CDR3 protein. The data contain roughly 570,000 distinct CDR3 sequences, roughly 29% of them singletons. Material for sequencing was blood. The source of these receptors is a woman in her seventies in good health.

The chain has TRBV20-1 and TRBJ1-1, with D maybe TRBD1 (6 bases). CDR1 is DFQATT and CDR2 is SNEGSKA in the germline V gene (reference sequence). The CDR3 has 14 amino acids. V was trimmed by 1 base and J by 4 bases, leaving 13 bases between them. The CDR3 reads CSARVFGGGTEAFF. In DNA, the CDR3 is TGCAGTGCTAGAGTATTTGGAGGGGGCACTGAAGCTTTCTTT.

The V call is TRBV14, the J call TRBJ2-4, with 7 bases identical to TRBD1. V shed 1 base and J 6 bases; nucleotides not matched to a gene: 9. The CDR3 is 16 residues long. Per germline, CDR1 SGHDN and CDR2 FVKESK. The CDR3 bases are TGTGCCAGCAGCCAAGTTGACAGGGACGTTCCAAACATTCAGTACTTC. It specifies CASSQVDRDVPNIQYF.

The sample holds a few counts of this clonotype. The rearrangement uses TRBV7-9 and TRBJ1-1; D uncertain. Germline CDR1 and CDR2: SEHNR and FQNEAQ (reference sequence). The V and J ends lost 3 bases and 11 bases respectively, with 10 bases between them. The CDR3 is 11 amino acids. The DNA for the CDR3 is TGTGCCAGCAGCTTCCAGACTGGGGCTTTCTTT. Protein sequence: CASSFQTGAFF.

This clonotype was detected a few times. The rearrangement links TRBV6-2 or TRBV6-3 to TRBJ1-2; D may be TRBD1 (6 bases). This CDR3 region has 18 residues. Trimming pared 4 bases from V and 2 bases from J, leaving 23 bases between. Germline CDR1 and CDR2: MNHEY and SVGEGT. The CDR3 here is CASSSPGHGESRNYGYTF. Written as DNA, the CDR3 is TGTGCCAGCAGTTCACCGGGACACGGGGAGTCACGAAACTATGGCTACACCTTC.

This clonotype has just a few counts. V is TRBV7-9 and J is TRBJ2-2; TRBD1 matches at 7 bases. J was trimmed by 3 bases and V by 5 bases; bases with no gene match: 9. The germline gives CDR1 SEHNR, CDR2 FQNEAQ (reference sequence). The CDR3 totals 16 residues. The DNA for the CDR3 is TGTGCCAGCAGCCCGAGACAGGGACCAGACACCGGGGAGCTGTTTTTT. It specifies CASSPRQGPDTGELFF.

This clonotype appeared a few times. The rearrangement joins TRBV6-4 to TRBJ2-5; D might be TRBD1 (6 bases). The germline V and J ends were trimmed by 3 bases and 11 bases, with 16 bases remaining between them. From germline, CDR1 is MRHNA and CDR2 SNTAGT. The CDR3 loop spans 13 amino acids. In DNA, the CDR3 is TGTGCCAGCAGTGAGAATGGGGGCTACGAACAGTACTTC. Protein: CASSENGGYEQYF.

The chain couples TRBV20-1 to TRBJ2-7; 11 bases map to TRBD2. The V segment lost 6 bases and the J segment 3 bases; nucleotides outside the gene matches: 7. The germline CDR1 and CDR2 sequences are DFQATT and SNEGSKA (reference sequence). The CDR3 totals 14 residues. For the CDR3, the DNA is TGCAGTGCCGCAAGACTAGCGGGAAACTACGAGCAGTACTTC. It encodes CSAARLAGNYEQYF.

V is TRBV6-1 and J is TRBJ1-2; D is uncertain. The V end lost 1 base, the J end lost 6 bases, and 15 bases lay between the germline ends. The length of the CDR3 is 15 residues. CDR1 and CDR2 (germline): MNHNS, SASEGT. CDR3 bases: TGTGCCAGCAGTGAAGGAATAGGGTACGTAGATGGCTACACCTTC. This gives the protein CASSEGIGYVDGYTF.

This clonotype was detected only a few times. The CDR3 here is CASSGGQQETQYF. The CDR3 bases are TGTGCCAGCAGCGGGGGACAGCAAGAGACCCAGTACTTC. V and J are TRBV7-2 and TRBJ2-5; 7 bases align to TRBD1. The CDR3 loop spans 13 amino acids. Per germline, CDR1 SGHTA and CDR2 FQGNSA. The V and J ends lost 5 bases and 2 bases, in that order; junction bases with no gene match: 2.

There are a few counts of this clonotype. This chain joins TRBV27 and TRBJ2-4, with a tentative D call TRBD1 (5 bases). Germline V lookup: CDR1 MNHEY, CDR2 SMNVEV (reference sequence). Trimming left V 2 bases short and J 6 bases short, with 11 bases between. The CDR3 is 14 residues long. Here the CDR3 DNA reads TGTGCCAGCAGTTTACAAGGGGTTGGAAACATTCAGTACTTC. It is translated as CASSLQGVGNIQYF.

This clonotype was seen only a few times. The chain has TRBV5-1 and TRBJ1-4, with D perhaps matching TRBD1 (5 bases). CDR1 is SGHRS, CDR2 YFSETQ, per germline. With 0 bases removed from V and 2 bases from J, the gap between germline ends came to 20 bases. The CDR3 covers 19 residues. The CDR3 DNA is TGCGCCAGCAGCTTGGCAGGTCGGCAGGCGGGGACGACTAATGAAAAACTGTTTTTT. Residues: CASSLAGRQAGTTNEKLFF.

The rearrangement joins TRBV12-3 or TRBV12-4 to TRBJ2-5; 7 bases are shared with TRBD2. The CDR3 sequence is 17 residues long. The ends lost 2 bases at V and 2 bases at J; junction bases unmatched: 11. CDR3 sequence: CASSLSGSPGGQETQYF. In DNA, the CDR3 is TGTGCCAGCAGTTTAAGCGGGTCCCCGGGGGGTCAAGAGACCCAGTACTTC.

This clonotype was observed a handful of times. The CDR3 sequence: CASSQESSGGPGSYNEQFF. The CDR3 DNA reads TGTGCCAGCAGCCAAGAATCCAGCGGGGGGCCTGGCTCCTACAATGAGCAGTTCTTC. The genes are TRBV14 and TRBJ2-1; 9 bases are shared with TRBD2. V was clipped by 0 bases and J by 0 bases; unmatched bases: 9. CDR1 and CDR2 from the germline V gene are SGHDN and FVKESK. This CDR3 has 19 residues.

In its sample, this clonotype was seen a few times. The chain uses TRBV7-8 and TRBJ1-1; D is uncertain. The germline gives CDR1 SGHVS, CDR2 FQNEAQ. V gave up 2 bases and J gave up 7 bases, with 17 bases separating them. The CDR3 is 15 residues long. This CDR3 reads CASSLRRQRFGEAFF. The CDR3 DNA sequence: TGTGCCAGCAGCTTACGTAGACAAAGATTTGGTGAAGCTTTCTTT.

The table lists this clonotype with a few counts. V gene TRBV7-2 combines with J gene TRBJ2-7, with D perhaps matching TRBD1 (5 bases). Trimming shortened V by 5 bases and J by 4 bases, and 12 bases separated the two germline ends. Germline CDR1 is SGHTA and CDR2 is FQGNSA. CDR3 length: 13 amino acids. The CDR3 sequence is CASSRPQGYEQYF. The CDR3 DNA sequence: TGTGCCAGCAGCCGACCGCAGGGATACGAGCAGTACTTC.

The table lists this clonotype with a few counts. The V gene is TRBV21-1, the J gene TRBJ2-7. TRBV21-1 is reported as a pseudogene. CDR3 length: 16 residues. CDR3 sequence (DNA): TGTGCCAGCAGCTCCCTTAGATGCCTGAGCTCCTACGAGCAGTACTTC. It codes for CASSSLRCLSSYEQYF.

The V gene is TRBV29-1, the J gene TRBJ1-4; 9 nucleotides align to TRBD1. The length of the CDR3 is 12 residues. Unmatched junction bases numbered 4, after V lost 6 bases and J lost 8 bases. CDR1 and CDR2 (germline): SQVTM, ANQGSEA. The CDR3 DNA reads TGCAGCGTGTCTGGGACAGGGGAAAAACTGTTTTTT. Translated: CSVSGTGEKLFF.

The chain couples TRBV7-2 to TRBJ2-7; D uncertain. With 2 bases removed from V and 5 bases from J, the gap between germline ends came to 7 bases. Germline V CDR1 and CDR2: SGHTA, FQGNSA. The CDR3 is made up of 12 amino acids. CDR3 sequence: CASSLSIHEQYF. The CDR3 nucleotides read TGTGCCAGCAGCTTATCCATCCACGAGCAGTACTTC. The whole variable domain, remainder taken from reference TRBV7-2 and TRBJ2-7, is GAGVSQSPSNKVTEKGKDVELRCDPISGHTALYWYRQSLGQGLEFLIYFQGNSAPDKSGLPSDRFSAERTGGSVSTLTIQRTQQEDSAVYLCASSLSIHEQYFGPGTRLTVT.

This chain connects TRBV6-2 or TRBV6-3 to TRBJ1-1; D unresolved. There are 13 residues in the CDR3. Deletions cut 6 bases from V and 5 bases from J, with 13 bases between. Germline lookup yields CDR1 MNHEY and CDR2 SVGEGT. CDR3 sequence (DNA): TGTGCCAGCAGCCCGGCGTCGAGGACTGAAGCTTTCTTT. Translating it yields CASSPASRTEAFF.

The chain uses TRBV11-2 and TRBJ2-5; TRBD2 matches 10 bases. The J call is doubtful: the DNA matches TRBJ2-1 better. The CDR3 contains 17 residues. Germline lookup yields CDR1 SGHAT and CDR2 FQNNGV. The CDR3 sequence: CASSLAGRLAGVDEQFF. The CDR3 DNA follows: TGTGCCAGCAGCTTAGCCGGAAGGCTAGCGGGGGTGGATGAGCAGTTCTTC.

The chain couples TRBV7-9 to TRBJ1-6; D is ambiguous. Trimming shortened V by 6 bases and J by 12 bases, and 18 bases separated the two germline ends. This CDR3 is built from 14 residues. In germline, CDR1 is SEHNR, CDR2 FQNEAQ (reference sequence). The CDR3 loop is CASSPIPLGGPLHF. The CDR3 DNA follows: TGTGCCAGCAGTCCTATCCCGCTCGGTGGACCCCTCCACTTT.

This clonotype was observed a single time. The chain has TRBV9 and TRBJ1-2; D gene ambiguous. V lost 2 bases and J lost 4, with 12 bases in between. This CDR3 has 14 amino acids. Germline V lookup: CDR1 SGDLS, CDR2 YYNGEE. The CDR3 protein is CASSVPGVGYGYTF. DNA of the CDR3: TGTGCCAGCAGCGTCCCGGGCGTCGGCTATGGCTACACCTTC.

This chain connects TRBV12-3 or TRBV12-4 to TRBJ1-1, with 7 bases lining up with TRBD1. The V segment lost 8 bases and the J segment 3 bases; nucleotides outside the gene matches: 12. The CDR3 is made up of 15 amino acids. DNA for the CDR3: TGTGCCAGCGCAGGGGGTTCGTGGGTTGACACTGAAGCTTTCTTT. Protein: CASAGGSWVDTEAFF.

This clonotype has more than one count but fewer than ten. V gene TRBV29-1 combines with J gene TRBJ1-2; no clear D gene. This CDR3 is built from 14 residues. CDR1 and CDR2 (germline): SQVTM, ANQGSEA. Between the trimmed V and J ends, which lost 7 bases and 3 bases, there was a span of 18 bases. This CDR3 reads CSAGVSEMYYGYTF. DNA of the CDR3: TGCAGCGCTGGGGTCTCAGAGATGTACTATGGCTACACCTTC.

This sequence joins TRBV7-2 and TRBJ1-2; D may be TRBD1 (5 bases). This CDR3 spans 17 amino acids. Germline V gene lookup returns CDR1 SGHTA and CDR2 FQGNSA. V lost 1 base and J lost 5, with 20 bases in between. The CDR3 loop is CASSLERTRAPGYGYTF. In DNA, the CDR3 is TGTGCCAGCAGCTTAGAGCGGACCAGGGCGCCGGGGTATGGCTACACCTTC.